The 31 T cell receptor beta chains given below trace back to one sample, sequenced in a study of blood T cells in healthy people across ages. A second PCR of 7 to 11 cycles used a sample-barcoded 5' primer and a J-beta primer mix. TCRdb used MiXCR to reprocess the 5' RACE reads, holding one entry per CDR3 protein. The table lists roughly 1.4 million distinct CDR3 sequences, almost 60% of them singletons. Sequenced input: blood. These receptors were obtained from a man aged 18 to 29 in good health.

This clonotype was found a few times. The chain combines TRBV18 with TRBJ2-5; D is unclear. Trimming removed 6 bases at V and 2 bases at J, with 13 bases between. The CDR3 loop spans 14 amino acids. CDR1 and CDR2 from the germline V gene are KGHSH and LQKENI. CDR3 loop: CASSQGRTQETQYF. In nucleotides, the CDR3 is TGTGCCAGCTCCCAAGGCAGAACACAAGAGACCCAGTACTTC. The entire variable domain, with the rest obtained from reference TRBV18 and TRBJ2-5, is as follows: NAGVMQNPRHLVRRRGQEARLRCSPMKGHSHVYWYRQLPEEGLKFMVYLQKENIIDESGMPKERFSAEFPKEGPSILRIQQVVRGDSAAYFCASSQGRTQETQYFGPGTRLLVL.

This clonotype was observed a handful of times. This chain connects TRBV29-1 to TRBJ2-2, with D maybe TRBD1 (5 bases). V shed 3 bases and J shed 1 base, with 6 bases lying between them. CDR3 length equals 13 residues. The V gene's germline CDR1 is SQVTM and CDR2 ANQGSEA. The CDR3 nucleotides are TGCAGCGTTGAGCAGGGGAACACCGGGGAGCTGTTTTTT. This sequence encodes CSVEQGNTGELFF.

CDR3 nucleotide sequence: TGTGCCAGTCAACAGGGGCTCTCCTACGAGCAGTACTTC. Its translation is CASQQGLSYEQYF. V gene TRBV6-5 combines with J gene TRBJ2-7, with 7 nucleotides matching TRBD1. Germline CDR1 is MNHEY and CDR2 is SVGAGI. V shed 9 bases, J shed 0 bases, and the junction held 5 bases outside the gene matches. CDR3 length: 13 amino acids.

The chain has TRBV3-1 and TRBJ2-3; 8 positions match TRBD1. CDR1 is LGHDT, CDR2 YNNKEL, per germline (reference sequence). J was trimmed by 6 bases and V by 0 bases; bases with no gene match: 2. The CDR3 consists of 14 residues. CDR3 region: CASSQDHRGDTQYF. As DNA, the CDR3 is TGTGCCAGCAGCCAAGATCACAGGGGGGATACGCAGTATTTT.

This clonotype was seen a handful of times. The chain joins TRBV29-1 to TRBJ2-1; the D is unclear. The CDR3 runs 14 residues. V lost 4 bases, J lost 0 bases, and 10 bases lay in between. Germline-derived CDR1 and CDR2 are SQVTM and ANQGSEA. The CDR3 region has the DNA TGCAGCGTTGGGTCGGCCGACTCCTACAATGAGCAGTTCTTC. Encoded protein: CSVGSADSYNEQFF.

V usage is TRBV7-2 and J usage is TRBJ1-1, with D hard to call. The CDR3 contains 14 residues. The V end was cut by 5 bases, the J end by 0 bases, with 10 bases between. CDR1 and CDR2 from the germline V gene are SGHTA and FQGNSA. The CDR3 sequence: CASSRSGLNTEAFF. The CDR3 nucleotides are TGTGCCAGCAGCCGCAGTGGGTTGAACACTGAAGCTTTCTTT.

The chain carries TRBV6-2 or TRBV6-3 and TRBJ2-6; TRBD1 matches 11 bases. In germline, CDR1 is MNHEY, CDR2 SVGEGT. The CDR3 sequence is 19 residues long. The ends lost 2 bases at V and 1 base at J; junction bases unmatched: 7. The CDR3: CASSYDRTGGYSGANVLTF. CDR3 bases: TGTGCCAGCAGTTACGATCGGACAGGGGGCTATTCTGGGGCCAACGTCCTGACTTTC.

The V call is TRBV29-1, the J call TRBJ1-2; D unresolved. The CDR3 runs 12 residues. V was pared by 4 bases and J by 4 bases, with 10 bases between. Germline lookup yields CDR1 SQVTM and CDR2 ANQGSEA. CDR3 region: CSVGEVVYGYTF. The DNA of the CDR3 is TGCAGCGTTGGTGAAGTGGTCTATGGCTACACCTTC.

This chain uses TRBV6-4 with TRBJ2-3; TRBD2 agrees at 11 bases. Per germline, CDR1 MRHNA and CDR2 SNTAGT. V was clipped by 4 bases and J by 2 bases; unmatched bases: 5. There are 16 residues in the CDR3. This chain's CDR3 is CASSANSGGATDTQYF. The CDR3 coding sequence is TGTGCCAGCAGTGCTAATAGCGGGGGGGCCACAGATACGCAGTATTTT.

This chain connects TRBV20-1 to TRBJ2-1; D gene uncertain. This CDR3 is built from 14 residues. V dropped 1 base and J dropped 8 bases, with 15 bases sitting between them. Germline CDR1 is DFQATT and CDR2 is SNEGSKA (reference sequence). The CDR3: CSARGSWEKDEQFF. The CDR3 nucleotides read TGCAGTGCTAGAGGCAGTTGGGAAAAGGATGAGCAGTTCTTC.

The count of this clonotype is one. The J gene is TRBJ2-7, the V gene TRBV10-3; 7 bases map to TRBD1. The V gene end was trimmed by 3 bases and the J gene end by 0 bases; junction bases not matched to a gene: 2. The CDR3 runs 14 residues. Germline-derived CDR1 and CDR2 are ENHRY and SYGVKD. Here the CDR3 DNA reads TGTGCCATCAGTGAACAGGGGATCTCCTACGAGCAGTACTTC. It encodes CAISEQGISYEQYF.

The chain uses TRBV4-1 and TRBJ2-4; D remains ambiguous. The assigned J gene may be wrong: the sequence end matches TRBJ2-7 better. CDR3 size: 13 residues. Germline CDR1 is MGHRA and CDR2 is YSYEKL. Here the CDR3 reads CASSQDIGGEQYF. CDR3 DNA: TGCGCCAGCAGCCAAGATATCGGCGGCGAGCAGTACTTC.

CDR3 sequence reads: CSVPKEGGIGELFF. The CDR3 region has the DNA TGCAGCGTTCCAAAGGAGGGGGGAATCGGGGAGCTGTTTTTT. The chain employs TRBV29-1 and TRBJ2-2, with D perhaps given as TRBD1 or TRBD2 (6 bases each). Looked up from germline, CDR1 is SQVTM and CDR2 is ANQGSEA. Trimming took off 5 bases at V and 7 bases at J, with 17 bases between the two ends. This CDR3 has 14 residues.

The chain carries TRBV25-1 and TRBJ2-1; no definite D call. The CDR3 sequence is 13 residues long. The ends were cut back, 3 bases at V and 9 bases at J, with 12 bases in the middle. CDR1 is MGHDK and CDR2 is SYGVNS in the germline V gene. This CDR3 reads CASSETGRFEQFF. In DNA form, the CDR3 reads TGTGCCAGCAGTGAGACCGGGCGATTTGAGCAGTTCTTC.

The sample holds one count of this clonotype. This chain connects TRBV29-1 to TRBJ2-3; D remains unclear. Germline lookup yields CDR1 SQVTM and CDR2 ANQGSEA. The CDR3 totals 13 residues. V shed 4 bases and J shed 6 bases, with 14 bases lying between them. The CDR3, as DNA: TGCAGCGTTGTTTGGGTCCAGTCCGATACGCAGTATTTT. This gives the protein CSVVWVQSDTQYF.

The rearrangement joins TRBV4-1 to TRBJ2-7, with 8 bases fitting TRBD1. The CDR3 loop spans 15 amino acids. V lost 3 bases to trimming and J lost 6 bases; unmatched junction nucleotides: 10. The germline V gene has CDR1 MGHRA and CDR2 YSYEKL. The CDR3 protein is CASSQLGLQGGEQYF. CDR3 DNA sequence: TGCGCCAGCAGCCAGCTCGGCTTACAGGGGGGCGAGCAGTACTTC.

This clonotype was picked up one time. The rearrangement joins TRBV4-3 to TRBJ2-1; D is perhaps TRBD2 (7 bases). The J call is in doubt because the DNA end fits TRBJ2-7 better. This CDR3 is built from 16 residues. Germline V lookup: CDR1 LGHNA, CDR2 YSLEER. The CDR3 DNA sequence: TGCGCCAGCAGCCAAGATAGTACAGGGAGGGCCTACGAGCAGTACTTC. It encodes CASSQDSTGRAYEQYF.

The J gene is TRBJ2-7, the V gene TRBV2, with TRBD2 identical over 7 bases. The CDR3 sequence is 15 residues long. Losses at the gene ends were 7 bases for V and 7 bases for J; bases not matched to a gene: 16. Per the germline V gene, CDR1 is SNHLY and CDR2 is FYNNEI. The CDR3 spells CASNRGGIGVHEQYF. The CDR3 bases are TGTGCCAGCAACCGGGGAGGGATAGGGGTTCATGAGCAGTACTTC. The entire variable domain, with the rest obtained from reference TRBV2 and TRBJ2-7, is as follows: EPEVTQTPSHQVTQMGQEVILRCVPISNHLYFYWYRQILGQKVEFLVSFYNNEISEKSEIFDDQFSVERPDGSNFTLKIRSTKLEDSAMYFCASNRGGIGVHEQYFGPGTRLTVT.

About this clonotype: The junction and the germline gene differ at one end; a read error may be behind it. The chain uses TRBV7-9 and TRBJ1-2, with a possible D match to TRBD1 (5 bases). CDR1 is SEHNR, CDR2 FQNEAQ, per germline (reference sequence). The CDR3 is 16 residues long. Here the CDR3 reads CASNLGYLGDDYGYTF. In DNA form, the CDR3 reads TGTGCCAGCAACTTAGGGTATCTCGGGGACGACTATGGCTACACCTTC.

This clonotype was seen a few times. The V call is TRBV2, the J call TRBJ2-4; 8 bases are a match to TRBD1. V shed 8 bases and J 1 base; nucleotides not matched to a gene: 10. The V gene's germline CDR1 is SNHLY and CDR2 FYNNEI. The CDR3 has 16 amino acids. The CDR3 DNA follows: TGTGCCAGCGTTTTGGACAGGGTAATGGCCAAAAACATTCAGTACTTC. This translates into CASVLDRVMAKNIQYF.

This rearrangement joins TRBV7-9 to TRBJ2-4; no clear D gene. The DNA end is a closer match to TRBJ2-7, so the J assignment may be wrong. There are 12 residues in the CDR3. CDR1 and CDR2 from the germline V gene are SEHNR and FQNEAQ (reference sequence). The CDR3 sequence is CASRIEAYEQYF. Written as DNA, the CDR3 is TGTGCCAGCAGGATAGAAGCCTACGAGCAGTACTTC.

The rearrangement uses TRBV6-2 or TRBV6-3 and TRBJ1-5, with TRBD1 as a possible D gene (6 bases). The CDR3 runs 15 residues. V lost 2 bases and J 7 bases, leaving 15 bases between the germline ends. Per germline, CDR1 MNHEY and CDR2 SVGEGT. CDR3 in DNA: TGTGCCAGCAGTTACGCACAGGGTTGGGACCAGCCCCAGCATTTT. The encoded protein is CASSYAQGWDQPQHF.

The CDR3 reads CSAARRLAGRTDTQYF. DNA of the CDR3: TGCAGTGCTGCTAGGAGACTAGCGGGGCGCACAGATACGCAGTATTTT. This chain uses TRBV20-1 with TRBJ2-3; 11 nucleotides line up with TRBD2. This CDR3 has 16 residues. The V segment lost 5 bases and the J segment 1 base; nucleotides outside the gene matches: 8. Looked up from germline, CDR1 is DFQATT and CDR2 is SNEGSKA (reference sequence).

The J gene is TRBJ1-2, the V gene TRBV10-3; D gene unclear. V lost 7 bases to trimming and J lost 0 bases, with 18 bases between them. From germline, CDR1 is ENHRY and CDR2 SYGVKD. This CDR3 is built from 16 residues. The DNA for the CDR3 is TGTGCCATCAACCCTGTTCTGGGCGGGACTAACTATGGCTACACCTTC. It encodes CAINPVLGGTNYGYTF.

The table lists this clonotype with a few counts. CDR3 coding DNA: TGCGCCAGCAGCCTCCGTGGGGGGGCCACTGAAGCTTTCTTT. Translating it yields CASSLRGGATEAFF. V gene TRBV4-3 combines with J gene TRBJ1-1, with D perhaps TRBD1 (6 bases). V lost 4 bases and J 4 bases, leaving 13 bases between the germline ends. CDR1 LGHNA and CDR2 YSLEER come from the germline V gene. CDR3 size: 14 residues.

This chain uses TRBV5-1 with TRBJ2-1; 12 nucleotides agree with TRBD2. The CDR3 contains 17 residues. Germline loops: CDR1 SGHRS, CDR2 YFSETQ. V dropped 0 bases and J dropped 9; count of bases not matched to a gene: 10. Here the CDR3 DNA reads TGCGCCAGCAGCTTGGAGATCGGACTAGCGGGAAGGATTGAGCAGTTCTTC. Translated, it gives CASSLEIGLAGRIEQFF.

J is TRBJ1-2 and V is TRBV6-2 or TRBV6-3, with D tentatively TRBD1 (6 bases). The CDR3 runs 14 residues. In germline, CDR1 is MNHEY, CDR2 SVGEGT. Between the trimmed V and J ends, which lost 3 bases and 6 bases, there was a span of 14 bases. CDR3 sequence: CASSYGGHPDGYTF. CDR3 nucleotide sequence: TGTGCCAGCAGTTATGGGGGACATCCAGATGGCTACACCTTC.

The V and J genes are TRBV6-4 and TRBJ1-1; tentative D call: TRBD1 (6 bases). The CDR3 length is 15 residues. Germline loops: CDR1 MRHNA, CDR2 SNTAGT. V was pared by 6 bases and J by 3 bases, with 17 bases between. The CDR3 is CASREIQGIDTEAFF. For the CDR3, the DNA is TGTGCCAGCAGGGAAATACAGGGTATCGACACTGAAGCTTTCTTT.

With regard to this clonotype: A read error may be the cause here, since a much bigger clone is one base away. The chain recombines TRBV20-1 with TRBJ2-1; the D is unclear. From germline, CDR1 is DFQATT and CDR2 SNEGSKA (reference sequence). This CDR3 spans 10 amino acids. Trimming pared 3 bases from V and 13 bases from J, leaving 10 bases between. The CDR3 spells CSARQETQFF. DNA for the CDR3: TGCAGTGCTAGGCAAGAGACCCAGTTCTTC.

The sample holds a few counts of this clonotype. The chain has TRBV27 and TRBJ2-7; 14 bases match TRBD2. With 6 bases clipped from V and 0 bases from J, the junction kept 7 bases outside the gene matches. There are 17 residues in the CDR3. Germline CDR1 reads MNHEY; CDR2 reads SMNVEV (reference sequence). The CDR3 bases are TGTGCCAGCAGCCAAGGGACTAGCGGGGGCCACTCCTACGAGCAGTACTTC. The encoded protein is CASSQGTSGGHSYEQYF.

CDR3: CAISESRAIVTDTQYF. CDR3 DNA sequence: TGTGCCATCAGTGAGTCGAGGGCTATAGTCACAGATACGCAGTATTTT. This rearrangement joins TRBV10-3 to TRBJ2-3; maybe TRBD2 (5 bases). With 0 bases removed from V and 2 bases from J, the gap between germline ends came to 12 bases. This CDR3 contains 16 residues. Germline V gene data show CDR1 as ENHRY and CDR2 as SYGVKD.